The next 16 T cell receptor beta chains were all read from a single sample in a study of cytomegalovirus exposure and HLA in healthy donors. Profiling relied on immunoSEQ multiplex PCR, and the TCRdb table lists in-frame clones only, not all of them. The profile shows approximately 150,000 clones, 80% to 90% of them singletons. Sequenced: PBMCs. Every receptor here comes from a man between 18 and 35 years old in good health and CMV-seropositive.

V usage is TRBV6-1 and J usage is TRBJ1-3; D remains ambiguous. The germline V gene encodes CDR1 MNHNS and CDR2 SASEGT. The germline V and J ends were trimmed by 5 bases and 7 bases, with 6 bases remaining between them. The CDR3 has 11 residues. The CDR3 loop reads CASSSHNTIYF. The CDR3 coding sequence is TGTGCCAGCAGTAGCCATAACACCATATATTTT.

The J gene is TRBJ2-1, the V gene TRBV27; 8 positions match TRBD2. CDR1 is MNHEY, CDR2 SMNVEV, per germline (reference sequence). V was pared by 4 bases and J by 4 bases, with 6 bases of the junction left unmatched. The CDR3 contains 15 residues. The CDR3 loop is CASSSNSGVYNEQFF. For the CDR3, the DNA is TGTGCCAGCAGTTCCAATAGCGGGGTTTACAATGAGCAGTTCTTC.

The CDR3 sequence: CASMSGGSPNGYTF. The CDR3 region has the DNA TGTGCCAGTATGTCGGGTGGCAGCCCGAATGGCTACACCTTC. The J gene is TRBJ1-2, the V gene TRBV25-1, with no clear D. The CDR3 contains 14 residues. The germline gives CDR1 MGHDK, CDR2 SYGVNS. V was trimmed by 9 bases and J by 6 bases, leaving 20 bases between them.

The gene calls are TRBV7-8 and TRBJ2-1, with 14 bases that match TRBD2. With 5 bases clipped from V and 10 bases from J, the junction kept 10 bases outside the gene matches. Germline assignment: CDR1 SGHVS and CDR2 FQNEAQ. The CDR3 totals 16 residues. The DNA of the CDR3 is TGTGCCAGCAGCACCACCGGGACTAGCGGGAGTTTGGAGCAGTTCTTC. Translating it yields CASSTTGTSGSLEQFF.

The gene calls are TRBV11-2 and TRBJ1-1; 7 nucleotides align to TRBD1. The V gene end was trimmed by 5 bases and the J gene end by 0 bases; junction bases not matched to a gene: 9. From germline, CDR1 is SGHAT and CDR2 FQNNGV. There are 16 residues in the CDR3. CDR3 DNA: TGTGCCAGCAGCCCAGGGACAGCTAATCTGAACACTGAAGCTTTCTTT. As protein: CASSPGTANLNTEAFF.

This chain links TRBV6-1 with TRBJ2-2; 12 bases align to TRBD1. This CDR3 comprises 14 residues. Germline CDR1 MNHNS, CDR2 SASEGT. With V trimmed by 10 bases and J by 5 bases, 5 bases remained unmatched. CDR3 sequence reads: CAKGGQGATGELFF. CDR3 coding DNA: TGTGCCAAGGGGGGACAGGGGGCTACCGGGGAGCTGTTTTTT.

This rearrangement joins TRBV27 to TRBJ1-4; D not resolved. The V gene's germline CDR1 is MNHEY and CDR2 SMNVEV (reference sequence). The CDR3 is 10 amino acids. V lost 8 bases and J 5 bases, leaving 3 bases between the germline ends. In DNA, the CDR3 is TGTGCCAGCGGCAATGAAAAACTGTTTTTT. It translates to CASGNEKLFF.

This clone is a singleton in its sample. J is TRBJ2-4 and V is TRBV5-1; D is uncertain. Germline-derived CDR1 and CDR2 are SGHRS and YFSETQ. CDR3 length: 17 residues. V gave up 0 bases and J gave up 0 bases, with 13 bases separating them. The chain's CDR3 is CASSLAQSALAKNIQYF. For the CDR3, the DNA is TGCGCCAGCAGCTTGGCCCAGTCCGCTCTAGCCAAAAACATTCAGTACTTC.

The chain has TRBV27 and TRBJ2-1; 7 bases agree with TRBD2. The V gene end was trimmed by 3 bases and the J gene end by 3 bases; junction bases not matched to a gene: 2. In germline, CDR1 is MNHEY, CDR2 SMNVEV (reference sequence). The CDR3 covers 14 residues. The CDR3, as DNA: TGTGCCAGCAGTTTGGGGGACTACTACAATGAGCAGTTCTTC. This gives the protein CASSLGDYYNEQFF.

The sample holds one count of this clone. The chain couples TRBV25-1 to TRBJ2-3; D may be TRBD2 (5 bases). Germline CDR1 and CDR2: MGHDK and SYGVNS. This CDR3 has 14 amino acids. V was trimmed by 2 bases and J by 8 bases, leaving 14 bases between them. The CDR3 sequence is CASSEGLSRGTQYF. The CDR3 region has the DNA TGTGCCAGCAGTGAAGGGCTGTCCCGGGGTACGCAGTATTTT.

This clone came up once. V and J are TRBV28 and TRBJ1-5; 8 nucleotides agree with TRBD1. Germline CDR1 MDHEN, CDR2 SYDVKM. This CDR3 is built from 13 residues. Germline trimming cut 2 bases from V and 7 bases from J; bases unmatched to any gene: 1. CDR3 DNA: TGTGCCAGCAGTTTAAACAGGGGGCAGCCCCAGCATTTT. Residues: CASSLNRGQPQHF.

The chain employs TRBV28 and TRBJ1-2; 7 bases are shared with TRBD1. With V trimmed by 2 bases and J by 7 bases, 7 bases remained unmatched. CDR1 and CDR2 from the germline V gene are MDHEN and SYDVKM. This CDR3 region has 14 residues. CDR3: CASSLEQGRLGYTF. DNA of the CDR3: TGTGCCAGCAGTTTAGAACAGGGGAGGCTTGGCTACACCTTC.

The chain couples TRBV5-4 to TRBJ2-7; 9 nucleotides line up with TRBD2. The V segment lost 3 bases and the J segment 3 bases; nucleotides outside the gene matches: 16. CDR1 and CDR2 (germline): SGHNT, YYREEE (reference sequence). The CDR3 is made up of 18 amino acids. CDR3 DNA: TGTGCCAGCAGCTGGGAGGGGAGGGCTAGCGGGGCCTTCTACGAGCAGTACTTC. Translated, it gives CASSWEGRASGAFYEQYF.

In DNA, the CDR3 is TGTGCCGCCAGCGGTTTTAACGTTGAGCAGTTCTTC. This codes for CAASGFNVEQFF. The gene calls are TRBV2 and TRBJ2-1; TRBD2 is a possible D gene (5 bases). Trimming left V 11 bases short and J 9 bases short, with 17 bases between. CDR3 size: 12 residues. Looked up from germline, CDR1 is SNHLY and CDR2 is FYNNEI.

The rearrangement uses TRBV30 and TRBJ2-1; 7 bases are a match to TRBD1. Germline lookup yields CDR1 GTSNPN and CDR2 SVGIG (reference sequence). The junction had 9 bases not matched to a gene; V was cut back by 6 bases and J by 7 bases. The CDR3 consists of 13 residues. The CDR3 DNA reads as TGTGCCTGCTCGCGACAGGGAACGAATGAGCAGTTCTTC. Amino acids: CACSRQGTNEQFF.

This clone was counted a few times. The V and J genes are TRBV19 and TRBJ1-5, with D hard to call. Looked up from germline, CDR1 is LNHDA and CDR2 is SQIVND (reference sequence). Trimming pared 1 base from V and 10 bases from J, leaving 8 bases between. The CDR3 covers 12 residues. CDR3 in amino acids: CASSIGAAPQHF. The CDR3 DNA reads TGTGCCAGTAGTATAGGGGCAGCTCCCCAGCATTTT.